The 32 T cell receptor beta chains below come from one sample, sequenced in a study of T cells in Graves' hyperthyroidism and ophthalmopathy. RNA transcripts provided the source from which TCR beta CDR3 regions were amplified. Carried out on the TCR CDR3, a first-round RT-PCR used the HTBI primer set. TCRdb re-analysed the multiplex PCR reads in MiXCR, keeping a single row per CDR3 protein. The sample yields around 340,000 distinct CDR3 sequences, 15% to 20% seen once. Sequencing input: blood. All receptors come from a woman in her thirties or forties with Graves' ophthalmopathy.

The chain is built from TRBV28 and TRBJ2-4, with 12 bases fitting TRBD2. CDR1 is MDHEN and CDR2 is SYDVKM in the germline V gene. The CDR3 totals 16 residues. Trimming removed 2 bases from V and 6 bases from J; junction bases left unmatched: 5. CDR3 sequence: CASSLPSGRAVNIQYF. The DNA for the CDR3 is TGTGCCAGCAGTTTACCTAGCGGGAGGGCCGTAAACATTCAGTACTTC.

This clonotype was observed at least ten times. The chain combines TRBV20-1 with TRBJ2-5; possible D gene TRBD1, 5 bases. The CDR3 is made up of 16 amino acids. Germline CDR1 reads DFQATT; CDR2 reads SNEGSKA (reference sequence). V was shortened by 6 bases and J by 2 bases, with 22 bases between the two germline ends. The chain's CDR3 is CSAKLPRGNMQETQYF. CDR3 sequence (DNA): TGCAGTGCCAAGCTCCCTAGGGGTAACATGCAAGAGACCCAGTACTTC.

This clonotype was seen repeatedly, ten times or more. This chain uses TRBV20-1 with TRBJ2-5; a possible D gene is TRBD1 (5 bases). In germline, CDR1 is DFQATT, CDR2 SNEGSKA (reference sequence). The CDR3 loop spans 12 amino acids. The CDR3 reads CRAQGFQETQYF. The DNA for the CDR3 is TGCAGGGCCCAGGGATTTCAAGAGACCCAGTACTTC.

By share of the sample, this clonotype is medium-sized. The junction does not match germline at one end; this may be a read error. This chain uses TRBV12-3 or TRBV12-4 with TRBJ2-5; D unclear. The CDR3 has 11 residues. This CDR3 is CASSLGETQYF. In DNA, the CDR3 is TGTGCCAGCAGCTTAGGGGAGACCCAGTACTTC.

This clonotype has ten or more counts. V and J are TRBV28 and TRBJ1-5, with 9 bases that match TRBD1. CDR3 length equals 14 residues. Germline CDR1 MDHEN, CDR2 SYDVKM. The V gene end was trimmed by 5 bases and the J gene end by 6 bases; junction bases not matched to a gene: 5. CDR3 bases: TGTGCCAGCAGTCGAGACAGGGGGATTCAGCCCCAGCATTTT. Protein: CASSRDRGIQPQHF.

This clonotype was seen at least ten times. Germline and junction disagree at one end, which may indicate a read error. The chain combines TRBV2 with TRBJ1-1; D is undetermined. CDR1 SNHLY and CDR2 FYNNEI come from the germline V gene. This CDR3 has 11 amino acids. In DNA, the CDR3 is TGTGCCAGCATGGTTGGCAGTAGAAATTCTTTT. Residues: CASMVGSRNSF.

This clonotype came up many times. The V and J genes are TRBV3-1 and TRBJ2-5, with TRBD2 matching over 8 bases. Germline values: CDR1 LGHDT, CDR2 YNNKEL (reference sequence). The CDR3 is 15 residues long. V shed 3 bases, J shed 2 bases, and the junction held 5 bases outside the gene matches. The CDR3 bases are TGTGCCAGCAGCCATCCGACTAGCGAACAAGAGACCCAGTACTTC. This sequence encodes CASSHPTSEQETQYF.

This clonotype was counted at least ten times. This chain's CDR3 is CASSSEGTGELFF. CDR3 nucleotides: TGTGCCAGCAGCTCGGAGGGGACCGGGGAGCTGTTTTTT. The gene calls are TRBV11-2 and TRBJ2-2; a weak D match, TRBD2 (6 bases). V gave up 4 bases and J gave up 5 bases, with 8 bases separating them. Germline-derived CDR1 and CDR2 are SGHAT and FQNNGV. CDR3 length: 13 amino acids.

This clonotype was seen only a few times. The CDR3 region is CASSLENMSNQPQHF. CDR3 in DNA: TGTGCCAGCAGCTTGGAAAACATGTCTAATCAGCCCCAGCATTTT. The rearrangement uses TRBV5-5 and TRBJ1-5; D gene ambiguous. V was shortened by 0 bases and J by 4 bases, with 11 bases between the two germline ends. This CDR3 has 15 amino acids. In germline, CDR1 is SGHKS, CDR2 YYEKEE (reference sequence).

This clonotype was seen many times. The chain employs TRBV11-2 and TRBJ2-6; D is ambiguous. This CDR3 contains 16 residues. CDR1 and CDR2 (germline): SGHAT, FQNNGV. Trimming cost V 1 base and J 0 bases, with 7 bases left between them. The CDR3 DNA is TGTGCCAGCAGCTTAGGGGCCCTCTCTGGGGCCAACGTCCTGACTTTC. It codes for CASSLGALSGANVLTF.

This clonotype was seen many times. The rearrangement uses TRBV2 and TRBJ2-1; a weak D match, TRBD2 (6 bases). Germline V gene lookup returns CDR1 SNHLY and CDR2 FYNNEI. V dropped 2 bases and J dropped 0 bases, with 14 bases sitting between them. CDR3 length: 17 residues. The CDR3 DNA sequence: TGTGCCAGCAGTGAAAGTGCGGGAACACTCTCCTACAATGAGCAGTTCTTC. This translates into CASSESAGTLSYNEQFF.

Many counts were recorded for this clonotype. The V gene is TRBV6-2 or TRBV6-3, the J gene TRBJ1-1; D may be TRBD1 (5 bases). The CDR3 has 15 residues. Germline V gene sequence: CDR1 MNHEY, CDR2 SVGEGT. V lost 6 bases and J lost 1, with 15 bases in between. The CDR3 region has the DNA TGTGCCAGCAGCGAAGGGGCGAACTGGAACACTGAAGCTTTCTTT. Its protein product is CASSEGANWNTEAFF.

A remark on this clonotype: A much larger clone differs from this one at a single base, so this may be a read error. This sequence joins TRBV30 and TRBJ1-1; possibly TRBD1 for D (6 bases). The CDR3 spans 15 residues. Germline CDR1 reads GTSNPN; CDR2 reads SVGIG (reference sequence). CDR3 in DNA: TGTGCCTGGAGTGCCTGGACAGACCCGAACACTGAAGCTCTCTTT. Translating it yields CAWSAWTDPNTEALF.

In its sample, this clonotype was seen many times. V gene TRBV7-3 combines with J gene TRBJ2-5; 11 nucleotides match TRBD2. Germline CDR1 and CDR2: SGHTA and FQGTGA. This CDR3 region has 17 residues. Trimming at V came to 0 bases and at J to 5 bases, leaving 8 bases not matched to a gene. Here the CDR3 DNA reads TGTGCCAGCAGCTTAACGAAGGCACTAGCGGGAGCGGAGACCCAGTACTTC. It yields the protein CASSLTKALAGAETQYF.

The chain's CDR3 is CASSRLAGGTDTQYF. CDR3 nucleotides: TGTGCCAGCAGTCGACTAGCGGGAGGCACAGATACGCAGTATTTT. The chain employs TRBV28 and TRBJ2-3; 12 bases line up with TRBD2. The germline gives CDR1 MDHEN, CDR2 SYDVKM. Trimming cost V 5 bases and J 1 base; bases outside gene matches: 1. The length of the CDR3 is 15 residues.

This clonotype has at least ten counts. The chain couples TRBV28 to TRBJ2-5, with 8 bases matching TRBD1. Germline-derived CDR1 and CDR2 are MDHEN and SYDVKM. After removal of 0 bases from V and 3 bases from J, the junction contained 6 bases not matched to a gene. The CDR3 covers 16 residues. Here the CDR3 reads CASSLWGRTGKETQYF. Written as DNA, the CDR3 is TGTGCCAGCAGTTTATGGGGAAGGACAGGGAAAGAGACCCAGTACTTC.

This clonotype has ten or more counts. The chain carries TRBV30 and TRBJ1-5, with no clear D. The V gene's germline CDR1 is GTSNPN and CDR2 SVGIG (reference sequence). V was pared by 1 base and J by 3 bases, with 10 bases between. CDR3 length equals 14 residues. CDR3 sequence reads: CAWSDKGYNQPQHF. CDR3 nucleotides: TGTGCCTGGAGTGATAAGGGATACAATCAGCCCCAGCATTTT.

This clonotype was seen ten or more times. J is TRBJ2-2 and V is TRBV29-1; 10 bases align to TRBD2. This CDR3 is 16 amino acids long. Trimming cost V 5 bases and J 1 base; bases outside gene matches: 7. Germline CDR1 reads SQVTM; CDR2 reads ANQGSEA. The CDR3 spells CSVFQREGQNTGELFF. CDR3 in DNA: TGCAGCGTTTTCCAGCGGGAGGGTCAGAACACCGGGGAGCTGTTTTTT.

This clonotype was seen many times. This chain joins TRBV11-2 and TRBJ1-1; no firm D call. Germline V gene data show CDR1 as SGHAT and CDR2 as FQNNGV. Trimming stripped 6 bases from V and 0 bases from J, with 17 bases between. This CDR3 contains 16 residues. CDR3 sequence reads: CASRTPWSVMNTEAFF. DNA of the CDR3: TGTGCCAGCAGAACACCATGGTCCGTCATGAACACTGAAGCTTTCTTT.

The CDR3 DNA reads TGTGCCAGCAGTTCCTTAGGGAACTCCTACGAGCAGTACTTC. Protein: CASSSLGNSYEQYF. The chain couples TRBV12-3 or TRBV12-4 to TRBJ2-7; D not certain. This CDR3 comprises 14 residues. The V end was cut by 4 bases, the J end by 0 bases, with 10 bases between.

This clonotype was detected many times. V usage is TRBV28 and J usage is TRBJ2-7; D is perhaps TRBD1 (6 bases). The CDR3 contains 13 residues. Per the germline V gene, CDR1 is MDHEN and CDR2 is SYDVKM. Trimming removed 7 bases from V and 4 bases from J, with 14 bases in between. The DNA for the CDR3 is TGTGCCAGCAAAGAGGGGGACCCATACGAGCAGTACTTC. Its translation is CASKEGDPYEQYF.

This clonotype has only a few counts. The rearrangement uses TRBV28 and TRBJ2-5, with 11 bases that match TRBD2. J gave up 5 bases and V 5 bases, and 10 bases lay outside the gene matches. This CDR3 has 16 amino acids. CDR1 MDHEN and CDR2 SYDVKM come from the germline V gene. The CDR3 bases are TGTGCCAGCAGTCCTGCTAGCGGGAGGTCCGCGGAGACCCAGTACTTC. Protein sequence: CASSPASGRSAETQYF. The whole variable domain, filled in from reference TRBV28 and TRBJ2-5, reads DVKVTQSSRYLVKRTGEKVFLECVQDMDHENMFWYRQDPGLGLRLIYFSYDVKMKEKGDIPEGYSVSREKKERFSLILESASTNQTSMYLCASSPASGRSAETQYFGPGTRLLVL.

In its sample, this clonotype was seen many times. The CDR3 sequence: CASTQRDRVYEQYF. DNA for the CDR3: TGTGCCAGCACCCAACGGGACAGGGTCTACGAGCAGTACTTC. The genes are TRBV6-1 and TRBJ2-7; 9 bases agree with TRBD1. The CDR3 is made up of 14 amino acids. V shed 7 bases, J shed 3 bases, and the junction held 7 bases outside the gene matches. CDR1 MNHNS and CDR2 SASEGT come from the germline V gene.

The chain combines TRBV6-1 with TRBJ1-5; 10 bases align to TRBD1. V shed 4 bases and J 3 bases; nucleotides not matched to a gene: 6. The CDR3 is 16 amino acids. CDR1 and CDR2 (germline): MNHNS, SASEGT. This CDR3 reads CASSAPGQGPNQPQHF. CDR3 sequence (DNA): TGTGCCAGCAGTGCTCCGGGACAGGGGCCCAATCAGCCCCAGCATTTT.

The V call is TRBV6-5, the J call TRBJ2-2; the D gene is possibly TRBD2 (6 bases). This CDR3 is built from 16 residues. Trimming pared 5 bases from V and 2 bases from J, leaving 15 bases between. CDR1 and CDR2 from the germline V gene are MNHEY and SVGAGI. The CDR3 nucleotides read TGTGCCAGCAGTCTACCCCGGGACTCAAACACCGGGGAGCTGTTTTTT. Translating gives CASSLPRDSNTGELFF.

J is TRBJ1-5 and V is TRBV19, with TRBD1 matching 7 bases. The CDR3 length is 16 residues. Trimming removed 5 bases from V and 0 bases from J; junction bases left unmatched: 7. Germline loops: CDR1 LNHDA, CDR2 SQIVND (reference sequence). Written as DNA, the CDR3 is TGTGCCAGTAGTGCAAGGACAGGATATAGCAATCAGCCCCAGCATTTT. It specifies CASSARTGYSNQPQHF.

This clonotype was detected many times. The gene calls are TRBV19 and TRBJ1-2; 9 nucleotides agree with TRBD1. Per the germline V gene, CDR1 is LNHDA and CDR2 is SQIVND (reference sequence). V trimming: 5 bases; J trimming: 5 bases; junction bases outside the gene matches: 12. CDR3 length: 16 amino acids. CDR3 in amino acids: CASSGLPGQGWYGYTF. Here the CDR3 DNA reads TGTGCCAGTAGTGGGTTGCCGGGACAGGGCTGGTATGGCTACACCTTC.

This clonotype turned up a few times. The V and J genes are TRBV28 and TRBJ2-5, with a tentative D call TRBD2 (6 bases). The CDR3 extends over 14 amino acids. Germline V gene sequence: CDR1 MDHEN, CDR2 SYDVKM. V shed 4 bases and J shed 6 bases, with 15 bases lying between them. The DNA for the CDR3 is TGTGCCAGCAGTTCGGGCGGGATCAAGCAGACCCAGTACTTC. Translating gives CASSSGGIKQTQYF.

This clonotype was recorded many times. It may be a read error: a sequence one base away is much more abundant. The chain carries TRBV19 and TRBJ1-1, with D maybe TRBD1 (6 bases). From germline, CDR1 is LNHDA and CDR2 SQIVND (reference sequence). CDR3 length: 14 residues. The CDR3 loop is CACSIGQPGTEAFF. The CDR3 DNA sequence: TGTGCCTGTAGTATAGGACAGCCCGGCACTGAAGCTTTCTTT.

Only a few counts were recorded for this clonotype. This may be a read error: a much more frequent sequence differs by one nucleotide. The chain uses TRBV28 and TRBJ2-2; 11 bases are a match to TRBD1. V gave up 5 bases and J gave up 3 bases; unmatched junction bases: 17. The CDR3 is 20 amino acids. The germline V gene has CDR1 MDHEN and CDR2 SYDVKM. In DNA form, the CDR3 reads TGTGCCAGCAGTCCCCCCGGGACAGGGGGTTCTGCAGCTTACACCGGGGAGCTGTTTTTT. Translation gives CASSPPGTGGSAAYTGELFF.

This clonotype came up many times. CDR3 region: CATSDPTGVTGELFF. In nucleotides, the CDR3 is TGTGCCACCAGTGACCCTACAGGGGTCACCGGGGAGCTGTTTTTT. This chain uses TRBV24-1 with TRBJ2-2; TRBD1 matches at 7 bases. Losses at the gene ends were 4 bases for V and 4 bases for J; bases not matched to a gene: 5. CDR3 length: 15 amino acids. In germline, CDR1 is KGHDR, CDR2 SFDVKD.

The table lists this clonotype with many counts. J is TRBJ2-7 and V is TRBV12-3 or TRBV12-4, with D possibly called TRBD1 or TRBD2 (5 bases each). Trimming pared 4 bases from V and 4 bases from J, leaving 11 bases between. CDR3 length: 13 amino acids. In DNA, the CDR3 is TGTGCCAGCAGTTCGGGACCTCAATACGAGCAGTACTTC. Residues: CASSSGPQYEQYF.